This TCR beta chain was found in a study of identical twins. Trimming pared 4 bases from V and 5 bases from J, leaving 17 bases between. This CDR3 region has 16 residues. From germline, CDR1 is LGHDT and CDR2 YNNKEL (reference sequence). On this clonotype: Its antigen is unknown.

Each CDR3 protein is one row after TCRdb ran MiXCR on the 5' RACE reads. The top ten hold over 10% of the sample, which has some 790,000 distinct CDR3 sequences, 18% seen once. Findings and caveats of the study: Beta out-of-frame sequences displayed a weaker excess of sharing between twins.

These sequences were also reported in another study, on T cells expressing NK-cell markers. This second report adds: In the group of eight sequenced donors, seven were HCMV-seropositive and one was seronegative.

This receptor was obtained from a woman under 30 in good health. Material: PBMCs. V gene TRBV3-1 combines with J gene TRBJ1-4; no clear D gene. This chain's CDR3 is CASSRTSMGWNEKLFF. The CDR3 bases are TGTGCCAGCAGCCGAACATCCATGGGCTGGAATGAAAAACTGTTTTTT.